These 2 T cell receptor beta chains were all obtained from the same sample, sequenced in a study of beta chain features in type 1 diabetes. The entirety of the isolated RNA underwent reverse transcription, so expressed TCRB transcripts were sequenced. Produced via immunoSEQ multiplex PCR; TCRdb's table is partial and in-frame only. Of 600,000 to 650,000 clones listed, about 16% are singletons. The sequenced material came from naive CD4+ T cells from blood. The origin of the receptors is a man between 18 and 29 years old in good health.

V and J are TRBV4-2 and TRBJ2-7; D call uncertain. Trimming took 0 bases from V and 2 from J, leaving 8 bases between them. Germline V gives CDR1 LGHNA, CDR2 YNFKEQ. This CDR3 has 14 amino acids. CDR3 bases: TGTGCCAGCAGCCAAGATCACAGCGCCTACGAGCAGTACTTC. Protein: CASSQDHSAYEQYF.

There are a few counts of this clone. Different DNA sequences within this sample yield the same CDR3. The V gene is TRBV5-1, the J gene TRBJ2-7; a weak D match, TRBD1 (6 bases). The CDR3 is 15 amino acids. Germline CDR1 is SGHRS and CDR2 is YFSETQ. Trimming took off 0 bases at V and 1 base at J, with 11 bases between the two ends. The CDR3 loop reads CASSLEGTSSYEQYF. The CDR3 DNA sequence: TGCGCCAGCAGCTTGGAAGGGACATCTTCCTACGAGCAGTACTTC.